This TCR beta chain derives from a study of tumor-infiltrating lymphocytes in primary liver carcinoma. Study information: Sequencing of the samples generated roughly 3.5 to 7.5 million productive TCRbeta reads, with similar yields across tissue types. General study results and limits: The difference in top-250-clone fraction between tumors and blood was significant, favoring tumors (p = 0.039).

Both blood RNA, taken from unsorted whole blood, and germline DNA were extracted. No patient had received treatment, and all had chronic HBV infection. A primer matching the constant region was used to make TCR beta cDNA from 450 to 550 ng of total RNA. Library construction for TCR beta comprised three nested multiplex PCR rounds performed with slightly modified ARM-PCR. Via MiXCR, TCRdb re-called the multiplex PCR reads, giving one row per CDR3 protein. Here the sample spans about 310,000 distinct CDR3 sequences, nearly 60% being singletons. A word on this clonotype: What it binds is not known.

This TCR was recovered from a woman aged 25 to 45 with primary liver carcinoma and hepatitis B virus infection. Sequenced: peripheral blood.

The CDR3 loop reads CASTIGLGAVRSGTDTQYF. CDR3 coding DNA: TGTGCCAGCACCATAGGCCTAGGAGCGGTCCGGAGCGGTACAGATACGCAGTATTTT. The genes are TRBV5-5 and TRBJ2-3; maybe TRBD2 (5 bases). The CDR3 is made up of 19 amino acids. The germline CDR1 and CDR2 sequences are SGHKS and YYEKEE (reference sequence). Trimming stripped 6 bases from V and 3 bases from J, with 29 bases between.